The clone carrying this TCR beta chain was picked up a small number of times. This entry belongs to a study of molecular identifiers for immune sequencing clone quantification. Using a CD8+CD4-CCR7+CD45RA+ phenotype, naive CD8 T cells were sorted. CDR1 and CDR2 (germline): SNHLY, FYNNEI. This CDR3 spans 13 amino acids. V lost 6 bases, J lost 8 bases, and 11 bases lay in between. TCRdb re-called the PCR reads through MiXCR, storing one row per CDR3 protein. The table has approximately 590,000 distinct CDR3 sequences, around 25% seen once. Specimen: naive CD8+ T cells from blood, with Jurkat cell RNA spiked in. Subset of the sample: FACS-sorted CD8+CD4-CCR7+CD45RA+ naive T cells. The clonotype was recovered from a human donor in good health. Some libraries in this study had Jurkat cell RNA spiked in. This sequence joins TRBV2 and TRBJ1-6; D is unresolved. CDR3 loop: CASREEGYSPLHF. The CDR3 DNA is TGTGCCAGCAGGGAGGAAGGGTATTCACCCCTCCACTTT.